The 18 T cell receptor beta chains below were found in one sample sequenced in a study of shared clonotypes between healthy human individuals. The method was immunoSEQ multiplex PCR; TCRdb's version includes in-frame clones alone and lacks a portion of them. The profile shows more than 1,200,000 clones, 98% of them singletons. Sequencing was done on a sample of naive CD4+ T cells sorted from blood. As to subset: CD45RA+ positively selected. All receptors come from a man under 40 in good health.

V gene TRBV4-1 combines with J gene TRBJ2-7; D may be TRBD1 or TRBD2 (5 bases each). With 6 bases removed from V and 2 bases from J, the gap between germline ends came to 11 bases. The CDR3 has 13 amino acids. CDR1 and CDR2 from the germline V gene are MGHRA and YSYEKL. This chain's CDR3 is CASRGPEAYEQYF. The CDR3 bases are TGCGCCAGCAGGGGACCTGAGGCCTACGAGCAGTACTTC.

The chain employs TRBV19 and TRBJ1-3; D remains ambiguous. Per germline, CDR1 LNHDA and CDR2 SQIVND (reference sequence). The CDR3 is 15 amino acids. V was trimmed by 5 bases and J by 4 bases, leaving 15 bases between them. The DNA for the CDR3 is TGTGCCAGTAGTCCCTACGCGGACTACGGAAACACCATATATTTT. Encoded protein: CASSPYADYGNTIYF.

The chain links TRBV9 to TRBJ2-2; TRBD1 aligns across 12 bases. V lost 4 bases, J lost 7 bases, and 8 bases stayed unmatched. The germline CDR1 and CDR2 sequences are SGDLS and YYNGEE. The CDR3 sequence is 16 residues long. CDR3 loop: CASSNRDRGRNGELFF. The CDR3 DNA follows: TGTGCCAGCAGCAACCGGGACAGGGGGCGGAACGGGGAGCTGTTTTTT. Full variable domain (rest looked up from reference TRBV9 and TRBJ2-2): DSGVTQTPKHLITATGQRVTLRCSPRSGDLSVYWYQQSLDQGLQFLIQYYNGEERAKGNILERFSAQQFPDLHSELNLSSLELGDSALYFCASSNRDRGRNGELFFGEGSRLTVL.

J is TRBJ2-1 and V is TRBV5-1, with a weak D call TRBD1 (6 bases). This CDR3 comprises 15 residues. Germline CDR1 SGHRS, CDR2 YFSETQ. Here the CDR3 reads CGSSRGGQSYNEQFF. CDR3 DNA: TGCGGTAGCAGCCGAGGTGGACAGAGCTACAATGAGCAGTTCTTC.

The gene calls are TRBV5-5 and TRBJ1-1; tentative D call: TRBD1 (5 bases). Germline assignment: CDR1 SGHKS and CDR2 YYEKEE (reference sequence). The CDR3 is made up of 13 amino acids. Trimming cost V 4 bases and J 1 base, with 8 bases left between them. Here the CDR3 reads CASSPGTNTEAFF. The CDR3 DNA is TGTGCCAGCAGCCCAGGGACGAACACTGAAGCTTTCTTT.

The chain carries TRBV14 and TRBJ2-1, with 9 positions matching TRBD1. With 3 bases clipped from V and 5 bases from J, the junction kept 23 bases outside the gene matches. The length of the CDR3 is 21 residues. CDR1 and CDR2 from the germline V gene are SGHDN and FVKESK. CDR3 nucleotides: TGTGCCAGCAGCCAGGGACCGGGACAGGGAACTAGCAGGGATAATGACAATGAGCAGTTCTTC. Translation gives CASSQGPGQGTSRDNDNEQFF.

The chain has TRBV19 and TRBJ2-2, with TRBD2 matching over 8 bases. The germline CDR1 and CDR2 sequences are LNHDA and SQIVND (reference sequence). The V and J ends lost 2 bases and 6 bases, in that order; junction bases with no gene match: 8. The CDR3 consists of 16 residues. The chain's CDR3 is CASSITGGIFAGELFF. Here the CDR3 DNA reads TGTGCCAGTAGTATAACGGGAGGGATCTTCGCCGGGGAGCTGTTTTTT.

This clone showed up just once. The chain combines TRBV9 with TRBJ1-2; 7 bases align to TRBD1. CDR1 is SGDLS and CDR2 is YYNGEE in the germline V gene. The CDR3 runs 14 residues. V lost 2 bases to trimming and J lost 2 bases; unmatched junction nucleotides: 3. This chain's CDR3 is CASSVQTGNYGYTF. DNA of the CDR3: TGTGCCAGCAGCGTGCAGACAGGGAACTATGGCTACACCTTC. The full variable domain, completed using reference TRBV9 and TRBJ1-2, is DSGVTQTPKHLITATGQRVTLRCSPRSGDLSVYWYQQSLDQGLQFLIQYYNGEERAKGNILERFSAQQFPDLHSELNLSSLELGDSALYFCASSVQTGNYGYTFGSGTRLTVV.

J is TRBJ1-1 and V is TRBV28; D gene ambiguous. Trimming pared 8 bases from V and 1 base from J, leaving 11 bases between. This CDR3 has 13 amino acids. Germline CDR1 and CDR2: MDHEN and SYDVKM. CDR3 coding DNA: TGTGCCAGCGAATTCCAAGAGAACACTGAAGCTTTCTTT. Translated: CASEFQENTEAFF.

This sequence joins TRBV27 and TRBJ1-2, with D possibly being TRBD1 (6 bases). The CDR3 spans 13 residues. V lost 6 bases to trimming and J lost 3 bases, with 11 bases between them. Germline CDR1 is MNHEY and CDR2 is SMNVEV (reference sequence). Here the CDR3 DNA reads TGTGCCAGCAGCGCGAACAGGGACTATGGCTACACCTTC. Its protein product is CASSANRDYGYTF.

The chain combines TRBV9 with TRBJ1-2; maybe TRBD1 (6 bases). V was clipped by 4 bases and J by 4 bases, with 14 bases between them. CDR1 and CDR2 (germline): SGDLS, YYNGEE. The CDR3 is 14 amino acids. CDR3 loop: CASSSIGQSYGYTF. Here the CDR3 DNA reads TGTGCCAGCAGCTCAATCGGACAGTCCTATGGCTACACCTTC.

This chain joins TRBV5-4 and TRBJ2-5; 9 bases are shared with TRBD2. This CDR3 contains 16 residues. Germline lookup yields CDR1 SGHNT and CDR2 YYREEE (reference sequence). With V trimmed by 3 bases and J by 0 bases, 6 bases remained unmatched. The DNA of the CDR3 is TGTGCCAGCAGCTCTATTTTAGCGGGAGACCAAGAGACCCAGTACTTC. Translation: CASSSILAGDQETQYF.

The rearrangement joins TRBV18 to TRBJ2-1; D may match TRBD1 or TRBD2 (6 bases each). V was pared by 0 bases and J by 6 bases, with 18 bases between. The CDR3 is 17 residues long. The germline gives CDR1 KGHSH, CDR2 LQKENI. The CDR3 sequence is CASSPPQGGTKSNEQFF. The CDR3 coding sequence is TGTGCCAGCTCACCACCCCAAGGGGGGACCAAGAGCAATGAGCAGTTCTTC.

The chain has TRBV7-6 and TRBJ2-7; 8 nucleotides align to TRBD1. With V trimmed by 5 bases and J by 6 bases, 9 bases remained unmatched. Looked up from germline, CDR1 is SGHVS and CDR2 is FNYEAQ. The CDR3 spans 14 residues. CDR3 sequence reads: CASSQNTGGSEQYF. The CDR3 DNA reads TGTGCCAGCAGCCAAAATACAGGGGGAAGCGAGCAGTACTTC.

Regarding this clone: Other DNA sequences in the same sample also yield this CDR3. The gene calls are TRBV5-4 and TRBJ1-1, with 8 bases matching TRBD1. Unmatched junction bases numbered 1, after V lost 0 bases and J lost 0 bases. CDR1 and CDR2 from the germline V gene are SGHNT and YYREEE (reference sequence). The CDR3 is 15 residues long. CDR3 amino acids: CASSLGTGLNTEAFF. As DNA, the CDR3 is TGTGCCAGCAGCTTGGGGACAGGGCTGAACACTGAAGCTTTCTTT.

V is TRBV7-2 and J is TRBJ2-5; perhaps TRBD2 as D (6 bases). Per the germline V gene, CDR1 is SGHTA and CDR2 is FQGNSA. V was shortened by 5 bases and J by 5 bases, with 12 bases between the two germline ends. This CDR3 is built from 13 residues. The CDR3 loop is CASSPSGVETQYF. The CDR3 nucleotides are TGTGCCAGCAGCCCATCGGGAGTTGAGACCCAGTACTTC.

The genes are TRBV1 and TRBJ2-1; TRBD2 was called by the table and not checked on the DNA. TRBV1 is a documented pseudogene. The CDR3 is made up of 21 amino acids. CDR3 in DNA: TGCACCAGCAGCCCGGTCAGTGGGCTAGCGGGAGAAGCCAGCTCCTACAATGAGCAGTTCTTC. Translation: CTSSPVSGLAGEASSYNEQFF.

The genes are TRBV11-3 and TRBJ1-1; no definite D call. This CDR3 is 13 amino acids long. V shed 0 bases and J shed 5 bases, with 7 bases lying between them. In germline, CDR1 is SGHNT, CDR2 YENEEA. For the CDR3, the DNA is TGTGCCAGCAGCTTAGATTCGGGGACTGAAGCTTTCTTT. This codes for CASSLDSGTEAFF.